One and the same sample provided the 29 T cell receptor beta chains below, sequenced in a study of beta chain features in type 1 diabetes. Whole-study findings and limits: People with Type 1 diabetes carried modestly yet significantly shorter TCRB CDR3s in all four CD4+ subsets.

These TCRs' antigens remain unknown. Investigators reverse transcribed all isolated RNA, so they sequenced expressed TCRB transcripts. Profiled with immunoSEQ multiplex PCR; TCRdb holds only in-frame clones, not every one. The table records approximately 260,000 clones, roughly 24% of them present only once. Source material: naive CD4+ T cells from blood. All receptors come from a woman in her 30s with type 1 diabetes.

CDR3 in amino acids: CASSWDRGSNQPQHF. CDR3 DNA: TGTGCCAGCAGTTGGGACAGGGGAAGCAATCAGCCCCAGCATTTT. The gene calls are TRBV7-2 and TRBJ1-5; the match to TRBD1 covers 10 bases. CDR1 and CDR2 from the germline V gene are SGHTA and FQGNSA. V dropped 6 bases and J dropped 1; count of bases not matched to a gene: 3. The CDR3 consists of 15 residues.

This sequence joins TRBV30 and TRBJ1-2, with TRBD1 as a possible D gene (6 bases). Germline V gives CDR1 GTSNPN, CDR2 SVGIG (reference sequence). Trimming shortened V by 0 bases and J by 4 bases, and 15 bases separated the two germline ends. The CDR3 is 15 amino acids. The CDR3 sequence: CAWSVSSRTAYGYTF. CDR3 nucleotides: TGTGCCTGGAGTGTAAGTTCCAGGACAGCCTATGGCTACACCTTC.

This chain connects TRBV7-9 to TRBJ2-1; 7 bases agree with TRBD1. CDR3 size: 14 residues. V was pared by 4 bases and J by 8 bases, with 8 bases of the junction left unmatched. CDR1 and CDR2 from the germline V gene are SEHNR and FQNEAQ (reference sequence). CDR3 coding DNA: TGTGCCAGCAGCTCCACCGGGACAGCCTATGAGCAGTTCTTC. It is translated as CASSSTGTAYEQFF.

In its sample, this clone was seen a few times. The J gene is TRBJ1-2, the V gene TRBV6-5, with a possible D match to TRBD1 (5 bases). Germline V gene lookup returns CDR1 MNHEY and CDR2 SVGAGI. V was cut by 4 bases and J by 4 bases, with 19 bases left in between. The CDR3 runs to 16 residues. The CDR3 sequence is CASSSTVTGEVYGYTF. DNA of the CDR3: TGTGCCAGCAGTTCCACGGTGACGGGGGAGGTCTATGGCTACACCTTC.

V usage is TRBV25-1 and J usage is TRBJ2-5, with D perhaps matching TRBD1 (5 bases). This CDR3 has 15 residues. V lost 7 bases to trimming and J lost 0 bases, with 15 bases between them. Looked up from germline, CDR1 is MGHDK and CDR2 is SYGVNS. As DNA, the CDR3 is TGTGCCAGCACCAGGAAGTGGGGCTACCAAGAGACCCAGTACTTC. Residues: CASTRKWGYQETQYF.

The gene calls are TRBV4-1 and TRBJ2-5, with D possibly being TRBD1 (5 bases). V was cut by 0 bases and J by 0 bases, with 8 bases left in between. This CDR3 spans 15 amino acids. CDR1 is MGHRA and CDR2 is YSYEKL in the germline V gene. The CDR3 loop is CASSQEGHNQETQYF. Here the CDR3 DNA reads TGCGCCAGCAGCCAAGAAGGACACAACCAAGAGACCCAGTACTTC.

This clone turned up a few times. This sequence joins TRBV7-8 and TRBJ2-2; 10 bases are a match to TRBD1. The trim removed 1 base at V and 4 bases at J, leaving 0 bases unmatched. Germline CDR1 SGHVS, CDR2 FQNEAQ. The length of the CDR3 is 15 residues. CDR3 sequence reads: CASSLGDRGTGELFF. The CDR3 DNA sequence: TGTGCCAGCAGCTTAGGGGACAGGGGCACCGGGGAGCTGTTTTTT.

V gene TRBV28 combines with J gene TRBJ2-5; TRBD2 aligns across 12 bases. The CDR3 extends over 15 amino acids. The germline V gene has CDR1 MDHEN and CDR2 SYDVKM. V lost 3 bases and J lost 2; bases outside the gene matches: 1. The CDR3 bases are TGTGCCAGCAGTTTGGGGACTAGCGGGCAAGAGACCCAGTACTTC. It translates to CASSLGTSGQETQYF.

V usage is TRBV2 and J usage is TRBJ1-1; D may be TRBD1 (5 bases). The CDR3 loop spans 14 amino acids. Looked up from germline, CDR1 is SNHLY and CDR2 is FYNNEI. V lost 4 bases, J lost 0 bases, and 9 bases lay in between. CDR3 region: CASSGTGMNTEAFF. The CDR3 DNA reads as TGTGCCAGCAGTGGAACAGGCATGAACACTGAAGCTTTCTTT.

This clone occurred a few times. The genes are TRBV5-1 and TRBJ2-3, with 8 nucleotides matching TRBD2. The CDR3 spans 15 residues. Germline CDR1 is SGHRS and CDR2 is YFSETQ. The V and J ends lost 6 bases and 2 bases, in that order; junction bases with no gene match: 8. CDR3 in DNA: TGCGCCAGCACCGATCGCGGGAGGCCCACAGATACGCAGTATTTT. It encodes CASTDRGRPTDTQYF.

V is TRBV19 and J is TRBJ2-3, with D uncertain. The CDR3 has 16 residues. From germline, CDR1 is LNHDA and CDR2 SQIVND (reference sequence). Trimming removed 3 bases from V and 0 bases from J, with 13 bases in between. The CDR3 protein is CASSIGGGASTDTQYF. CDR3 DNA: TGTGCCAGTAGTATTGGTGGCGGTGCTAGCACAGATACGCAGTATTTT.

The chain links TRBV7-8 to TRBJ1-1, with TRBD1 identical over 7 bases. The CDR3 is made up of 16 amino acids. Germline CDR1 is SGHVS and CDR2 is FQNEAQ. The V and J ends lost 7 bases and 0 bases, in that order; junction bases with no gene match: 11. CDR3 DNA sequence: TGTGCCAGCATCCCAGGGGGGTACAGGATGAACACTGAAGCTTTCTTT. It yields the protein CASIPGGYRMNTEAFF.

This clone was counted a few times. Here the CDR3 DNA reads TGTGCCAGCAGCTTAGACAGGGGTGCTGACAATGAGCAGTTCTTC. Its translation is CASSLDRGADNEQFF. J is TRBJ2-1 and V is TRBV7-8; TRBD1 aligns across 7 bases. The CDR3 loop spans 15 amino acids. CDR1 and CDR2 from the germline V gene are SGHVS and FQNEAQ. V lost 1 base and J lost 5; bases outside the gene matches: 5.

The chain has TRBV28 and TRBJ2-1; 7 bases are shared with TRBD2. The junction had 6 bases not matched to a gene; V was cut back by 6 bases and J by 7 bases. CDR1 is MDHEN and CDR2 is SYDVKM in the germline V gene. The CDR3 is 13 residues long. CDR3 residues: CASREGGKNEQFF. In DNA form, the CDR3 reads TGTGCCAGCAGGGAGGGAGGGAAGAATGAGCAGTTCTTC.

The CDR3 region has the DNA TGTGCCAGTAGTATGGTGACCGGAGTTAATGAGCAGTTCTTC. This gives the protein CASSMVTGVNEQFF. V gene TRBV19 combines with J gene TRBJ2-1, with D hard to call. This CDR3 contains 14 residues. V lost 3 bases to trimming and J lost 7 bases, with 13 bases between them. The germline V gene has CDR1 LNHDA and CDR2 SQIVND (reference sequence).

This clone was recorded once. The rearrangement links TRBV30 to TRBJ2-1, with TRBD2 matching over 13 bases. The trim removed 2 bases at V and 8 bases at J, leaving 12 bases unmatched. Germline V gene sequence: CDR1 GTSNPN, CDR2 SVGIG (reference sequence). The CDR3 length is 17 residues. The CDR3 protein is CAWSRGLAGRRSDEQFF. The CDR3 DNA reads TGTGCCTGGAGTCGGGGACTAGCGGGACGGCGCAGCGATGAGCAGTTCTTC. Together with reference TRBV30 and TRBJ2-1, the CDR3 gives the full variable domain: SQTIHQWPATLVQPVGSPLSLECTVEGTSNPNLYWYRQAAGRGLQLLFYSVGIGQISSEVPQNLSASRPQDRQFILSSKKLLLSDSGFYLCAWSRGLAGRRSDEQFFGPGTRLTVL.

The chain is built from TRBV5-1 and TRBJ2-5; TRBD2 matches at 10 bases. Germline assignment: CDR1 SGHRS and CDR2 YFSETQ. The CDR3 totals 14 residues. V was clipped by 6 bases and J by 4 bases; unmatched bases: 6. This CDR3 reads CASIGSSGRETQYF. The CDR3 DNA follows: TGCGCCAGCATCGGGTCTAGCGGGAGAGAGACCCAGTACTTC.

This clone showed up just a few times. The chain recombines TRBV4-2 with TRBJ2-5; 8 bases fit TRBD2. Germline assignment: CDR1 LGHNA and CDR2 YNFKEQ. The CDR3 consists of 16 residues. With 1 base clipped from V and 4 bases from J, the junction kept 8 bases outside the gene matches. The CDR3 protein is CASSQGQAGVPETQYF. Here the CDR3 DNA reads TGTGCCAGCAGCCAAGGCCAAGCGGGAGTCCCAGAGACCCAGTACTTC.

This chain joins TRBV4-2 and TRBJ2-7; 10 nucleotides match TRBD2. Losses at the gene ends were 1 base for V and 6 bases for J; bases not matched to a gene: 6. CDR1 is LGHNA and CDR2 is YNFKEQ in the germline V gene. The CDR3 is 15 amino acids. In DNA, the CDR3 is TGTGCCAGCAGCCAAGTTATCTTAGCGGGAGGCGAGCAGTACTTC. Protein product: CASSQVILAGGEQYF.

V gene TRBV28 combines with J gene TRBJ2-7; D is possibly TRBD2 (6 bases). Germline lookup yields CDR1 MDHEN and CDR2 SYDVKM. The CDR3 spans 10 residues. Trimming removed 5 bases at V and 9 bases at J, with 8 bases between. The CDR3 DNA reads TGTGCCAGCAGTGGGGGACTGCAGTACTTC. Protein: CASSGGLQYF.

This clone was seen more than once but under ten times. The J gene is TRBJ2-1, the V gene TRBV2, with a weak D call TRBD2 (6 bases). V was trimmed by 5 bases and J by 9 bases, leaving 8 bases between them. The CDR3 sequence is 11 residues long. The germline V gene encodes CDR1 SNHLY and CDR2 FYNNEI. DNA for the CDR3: TGTGCCAGCAGTCGGGACTTTGAGCAGTTCTTC. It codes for CASSRDFEQFF.

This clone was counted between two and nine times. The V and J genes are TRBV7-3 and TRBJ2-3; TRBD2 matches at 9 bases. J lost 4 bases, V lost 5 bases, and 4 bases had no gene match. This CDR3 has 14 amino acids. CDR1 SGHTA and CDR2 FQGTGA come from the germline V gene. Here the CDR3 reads CASSRAGGPDTQYF. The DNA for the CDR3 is TGTGCCAGCAGCCGAGCGGGAGGACCAGATACGCAGTATTTT.

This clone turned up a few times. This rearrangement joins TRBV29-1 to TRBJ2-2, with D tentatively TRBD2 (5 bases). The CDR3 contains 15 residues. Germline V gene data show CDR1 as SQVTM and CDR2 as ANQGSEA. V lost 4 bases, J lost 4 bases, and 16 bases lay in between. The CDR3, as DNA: TGCAGCGTTGTAGGAGGCGCTGTGGGCACCGGGGAGCTGTTTTTT. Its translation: CSVVGGAVGTGELFF.

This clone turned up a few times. CDR3 amino acids: CASSPKGGSIYEQYF. DNA of the CDR3: TGTGCCAGCAGCCCGAAGGGCGGGAGTATCTACGAGCAGTACTTC. The rearrangement links TRBV7-3 to TRBJ2-7; 7 positions agree with TRBD2. The CDR3 runs 15 residues. V lost 5 bases and J lost 3; bases outside the gene matches: 10. CDR1 SGHTA and CDR2 FQGTGA come from the germline V gene. Complete variable domain (other parts from reference TRBV7-3 and TRBJ2-7): GAGVSQTPSNKVTEKGKYVELRCDPISGHTALYWYRQSLGQGPEFLIYFQGTGAADDSGLPNDRFFAVRPEGSVSTLKIQRTERGDSAVYLCASSPKGGSIYEQYFGPGTRLTVT.

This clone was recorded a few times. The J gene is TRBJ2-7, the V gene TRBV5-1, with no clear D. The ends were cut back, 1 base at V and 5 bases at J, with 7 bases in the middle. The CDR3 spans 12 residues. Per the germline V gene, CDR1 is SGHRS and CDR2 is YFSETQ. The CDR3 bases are TGCGCCAGCAGCTTGCGGGTCGACGAGCAGTACTTC. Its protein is CASSLRVDEQYF.

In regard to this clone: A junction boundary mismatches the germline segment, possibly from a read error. CDR3 loop: CASNLAGGPNEQFF. As DNA, the CDR3 is TGTGCCAGCAACTTAGCGGGAGGGCCGAATGAGCAGTTCTTC. The chain joins TRBV11-2 to TRBJ2-1, with 11 bases aligning to TRBD2. The CDR3 is 14 amino acids. Germline CDR1 is SGHAT and CDR2 is FQNNGV.

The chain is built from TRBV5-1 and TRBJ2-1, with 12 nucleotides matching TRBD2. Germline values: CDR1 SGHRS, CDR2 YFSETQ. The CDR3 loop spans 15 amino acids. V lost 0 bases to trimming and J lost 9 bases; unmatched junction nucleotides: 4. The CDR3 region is CASSLALAGGGEQFF. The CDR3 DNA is TGCGCCAGCAGCTTGGCACTAGCGGGAGGCGGTGAGCAGTTCTTC.

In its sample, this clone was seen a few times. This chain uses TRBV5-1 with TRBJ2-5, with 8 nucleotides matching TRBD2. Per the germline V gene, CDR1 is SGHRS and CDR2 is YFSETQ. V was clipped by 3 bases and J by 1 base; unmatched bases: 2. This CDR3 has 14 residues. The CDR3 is CASSSGLAQETQYF. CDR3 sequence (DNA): TGCGCCAGCAGCTCAGGACTAGCCCAAGAGACCCAGTACTTC.

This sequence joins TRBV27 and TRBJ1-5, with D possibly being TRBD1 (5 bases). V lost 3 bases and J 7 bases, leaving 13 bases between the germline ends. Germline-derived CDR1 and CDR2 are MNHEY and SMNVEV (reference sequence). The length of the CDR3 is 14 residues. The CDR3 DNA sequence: TGTGCCAGCAGTTTGTGGCAGGGCGAGCAGCCCCAGCATTTT. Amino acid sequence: CASSLWQGEQPQHF.